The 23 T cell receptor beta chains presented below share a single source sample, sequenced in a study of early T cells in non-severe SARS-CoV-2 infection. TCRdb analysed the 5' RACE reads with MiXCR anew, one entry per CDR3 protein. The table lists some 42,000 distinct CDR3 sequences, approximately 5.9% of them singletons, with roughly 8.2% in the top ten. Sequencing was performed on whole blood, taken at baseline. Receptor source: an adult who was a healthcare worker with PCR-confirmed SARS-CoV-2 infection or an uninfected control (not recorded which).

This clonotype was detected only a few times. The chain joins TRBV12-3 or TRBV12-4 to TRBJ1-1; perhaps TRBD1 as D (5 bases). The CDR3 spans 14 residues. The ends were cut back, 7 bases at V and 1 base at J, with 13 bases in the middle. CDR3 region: CASTMPGPNTEAFF. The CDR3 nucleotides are TGTGCCAGCACCATGCCGGGGCCGAACACTGAAGCTTTCTTT.

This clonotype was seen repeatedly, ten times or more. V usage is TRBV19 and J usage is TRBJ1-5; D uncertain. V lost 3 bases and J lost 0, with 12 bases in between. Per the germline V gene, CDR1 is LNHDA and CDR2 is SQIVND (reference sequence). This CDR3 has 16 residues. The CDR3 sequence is CASSMAQWYSNQPQHF. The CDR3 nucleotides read TGTGCCAGTAGTATGGCTCAGTGGTATAGCAATCAGCCCCAGCATTTT. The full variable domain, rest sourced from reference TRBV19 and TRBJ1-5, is DGGITQSPKYLFRKEGQNVTLSCEQNLNHDAMYWYRQDPGQGLRLIYYSQIVNDFQKGDIAEGYSVSREKKESFPLTVTSAQKNPTAFYLCASSMAQWYSNQPQHFGDGTRLSIL.

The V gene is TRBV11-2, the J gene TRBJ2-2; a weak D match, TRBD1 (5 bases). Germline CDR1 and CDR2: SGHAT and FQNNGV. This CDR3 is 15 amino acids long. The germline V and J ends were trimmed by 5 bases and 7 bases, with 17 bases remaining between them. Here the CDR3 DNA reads TGTGCCAGCAGCACCCTCGACAGTTTAGTCGGGGAGCTGTTTTTT. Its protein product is CASSTLDSLVGELFF.

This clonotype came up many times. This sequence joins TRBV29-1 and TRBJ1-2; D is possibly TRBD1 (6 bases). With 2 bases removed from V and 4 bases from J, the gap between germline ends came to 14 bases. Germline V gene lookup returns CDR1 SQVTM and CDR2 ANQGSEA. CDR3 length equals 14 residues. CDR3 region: CSVESAGAGYGYTF. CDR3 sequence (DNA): TGCAGCGTTGAAAGCGCGGGGGCTGGCTATGGCTACACCTTC.

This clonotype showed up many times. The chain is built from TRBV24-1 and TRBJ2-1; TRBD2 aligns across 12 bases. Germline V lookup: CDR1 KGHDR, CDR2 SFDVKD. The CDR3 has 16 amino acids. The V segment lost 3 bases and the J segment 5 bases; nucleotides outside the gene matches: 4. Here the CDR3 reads CATSDASGGAHNEQFF. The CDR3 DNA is TGTGCCACCAGTGATGCTAGCGGGGGGGCCCACAATGAGCAGTTCTTC.

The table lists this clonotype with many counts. CDR3 region: CASSGAGTLNTEAFF. CDR3 coding DNA: TGTGCCAGCAGCGGAGCCGGGACGCTAAACACTGAAGCTTTCTTT. V gene TRBV5-6 combines with J gene TRBJ1-1; D might be TRBD1 (5 bases). The CDR3 extends over 15 amino acids. Trimming took 4 bases from V and 2 from J, leaving 15 bases between them. CDR1 is SGHDT, CDR2 YYEEEE, per germline. The whole variable domain, filled in from reference TRBV5-6 and TRBJ1-1, reads DAGVTQSPTHLIKTRGQQVTLRCSPKSGHDTVSWYQQALGQGPQFIFQYYEEEERQRGNFPDRFSGHQFPNYSSELNVNALLLGDSALYLCASSGAGTLNTEAFFGQGTRLTVV.

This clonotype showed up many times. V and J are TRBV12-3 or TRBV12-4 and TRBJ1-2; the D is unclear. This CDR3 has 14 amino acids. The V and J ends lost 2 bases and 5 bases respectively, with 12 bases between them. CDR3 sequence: CASSLSGPAYGYTF. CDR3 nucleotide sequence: TGTGCCAGCAGTTTATCCGGGCCGGCGTATGGCTACACCTTC.

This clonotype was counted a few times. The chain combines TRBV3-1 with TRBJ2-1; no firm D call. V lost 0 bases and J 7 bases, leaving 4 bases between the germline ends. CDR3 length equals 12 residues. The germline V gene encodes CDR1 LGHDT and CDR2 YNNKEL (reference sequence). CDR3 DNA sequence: TGTGCCAGCAGCCAAGATACTAATGAGCAGTTCTTC. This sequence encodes CASSQDTNEQFF.

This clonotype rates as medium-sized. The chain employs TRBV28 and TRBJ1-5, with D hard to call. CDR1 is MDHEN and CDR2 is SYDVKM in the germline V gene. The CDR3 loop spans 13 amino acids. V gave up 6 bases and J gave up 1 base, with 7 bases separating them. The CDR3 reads CASSLDSNQPQHF. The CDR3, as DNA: TGTGCCAGCAGCTTGGACAGCAATCAGCCCCAGCATTTT.

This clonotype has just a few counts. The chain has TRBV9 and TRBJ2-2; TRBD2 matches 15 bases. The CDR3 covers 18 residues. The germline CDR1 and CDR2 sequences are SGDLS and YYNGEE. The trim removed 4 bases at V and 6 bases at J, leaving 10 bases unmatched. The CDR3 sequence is CASSLRPGTSGGSGELFF. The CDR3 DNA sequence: TGTGCCAGCAGCCTCCGTCCCGGGACTAGCGGGGGGTCCGGGGAGCTGTTTTTT.

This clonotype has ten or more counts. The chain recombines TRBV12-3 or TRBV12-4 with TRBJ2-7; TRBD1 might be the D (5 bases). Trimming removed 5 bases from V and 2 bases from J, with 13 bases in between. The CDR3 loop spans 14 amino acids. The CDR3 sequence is CASSDRQTPYEQYF. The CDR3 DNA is TGTGCCAGCAGTGACAGACAGACCCCCTACGAGCAGTACTTC.

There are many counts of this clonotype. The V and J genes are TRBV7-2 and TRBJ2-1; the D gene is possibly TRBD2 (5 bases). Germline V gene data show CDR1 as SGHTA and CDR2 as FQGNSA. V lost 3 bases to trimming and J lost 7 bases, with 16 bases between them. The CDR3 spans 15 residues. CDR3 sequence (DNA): TGTGCCAGCAGCTTGAATCCGGGGTATGGTAATGAGCAGTTCTTC. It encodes CASSLNPGYGNEQFF.

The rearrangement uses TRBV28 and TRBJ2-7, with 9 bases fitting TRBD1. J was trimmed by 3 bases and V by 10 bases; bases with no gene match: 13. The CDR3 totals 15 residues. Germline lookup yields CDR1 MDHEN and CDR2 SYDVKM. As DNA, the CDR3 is TGTGCCACTTCCCCGCCGGGACAGGGAAGCTACGAGCAGTACTTC. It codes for CATSPPGQGSYEQYF.

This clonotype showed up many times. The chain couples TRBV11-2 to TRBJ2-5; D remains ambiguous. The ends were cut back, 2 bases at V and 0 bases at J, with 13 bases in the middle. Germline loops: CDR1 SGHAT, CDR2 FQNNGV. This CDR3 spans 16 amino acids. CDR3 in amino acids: CASSLRGATNQETQYF. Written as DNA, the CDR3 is TGTGCCAGCAGCTTAAGAGGAGCAACGAACCAAGAGACCCAGTACTTC. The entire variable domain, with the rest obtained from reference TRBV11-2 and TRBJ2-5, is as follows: EAGVAQSPRYKIIEKRQSVAFWCNPISGHATLYWYQQILGQGPKLLIQFQNNGVVDDSQLPKDRFSAERLKGVDSTLKIQPAKLEDSAVYLCASSLRGATNQETQYFGPGTRLLVL.

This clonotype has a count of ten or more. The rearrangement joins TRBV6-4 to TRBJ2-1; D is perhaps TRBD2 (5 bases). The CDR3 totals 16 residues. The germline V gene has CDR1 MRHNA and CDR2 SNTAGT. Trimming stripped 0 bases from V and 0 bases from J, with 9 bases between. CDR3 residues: CASSDSIRDSYNEQFF. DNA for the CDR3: TGTGCCAGCAGTGACTCGATTCGGGACTCCTACAATGAGCAGTTCTTC.

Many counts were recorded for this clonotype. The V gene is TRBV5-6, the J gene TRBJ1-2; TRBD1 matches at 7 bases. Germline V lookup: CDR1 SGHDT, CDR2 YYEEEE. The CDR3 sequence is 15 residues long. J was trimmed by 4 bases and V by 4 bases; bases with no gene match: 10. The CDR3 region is CASSGRGQRVYGYTF. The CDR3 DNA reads TGTGCCAGCAGCGGTCGGGGACAGCGGGTCTATGGCTACACCTTC.

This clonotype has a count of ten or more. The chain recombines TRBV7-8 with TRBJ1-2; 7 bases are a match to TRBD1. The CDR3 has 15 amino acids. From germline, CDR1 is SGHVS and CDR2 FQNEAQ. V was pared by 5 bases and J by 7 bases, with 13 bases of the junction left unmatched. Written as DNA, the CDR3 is TGTGCCAGCAGCGAGGATGGCAGGGGGGTGTTTGGCTACACCTTC. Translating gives CASSEDGRGVFGYTF.

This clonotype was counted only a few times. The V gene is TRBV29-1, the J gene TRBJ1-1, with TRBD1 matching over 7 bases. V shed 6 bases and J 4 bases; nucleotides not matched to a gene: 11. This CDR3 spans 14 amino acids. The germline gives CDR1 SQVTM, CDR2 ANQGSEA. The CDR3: CSVGVRGIVTEAFF. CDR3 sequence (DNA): TGCAGCGTGGGGGTCAGGGGGATAGTCACTGAAGCTTTCTTT.

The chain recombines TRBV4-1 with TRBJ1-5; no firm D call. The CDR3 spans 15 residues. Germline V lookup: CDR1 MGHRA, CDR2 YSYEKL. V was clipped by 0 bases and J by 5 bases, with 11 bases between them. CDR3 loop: CASSQDPRADQPQHF. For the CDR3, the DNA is TGCGCCAGCAGCCAAGATCCCCGTGCGGATCAGCCCCAGCATTTT.

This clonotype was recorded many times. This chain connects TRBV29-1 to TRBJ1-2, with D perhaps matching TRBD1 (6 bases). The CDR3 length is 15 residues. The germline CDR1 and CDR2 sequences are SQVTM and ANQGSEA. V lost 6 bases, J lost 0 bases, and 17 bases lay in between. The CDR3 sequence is CSVRDNPGPNYGYTF. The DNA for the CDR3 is TGCAGCGTGAGGGACAACCCAGGCCCTAACTATGGCTACACCTTC. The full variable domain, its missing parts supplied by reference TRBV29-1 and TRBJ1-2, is SAVISQKPSRDICQRGTSLTIQCQVDSQVTMMFWYRQQPGQSLTLIATANQGSEATYESGFVIDKFPISRPNLTFSTLTVSNMSPEDSSIYLCSVRDNPGPNYGYTFGSGTRLTVV.

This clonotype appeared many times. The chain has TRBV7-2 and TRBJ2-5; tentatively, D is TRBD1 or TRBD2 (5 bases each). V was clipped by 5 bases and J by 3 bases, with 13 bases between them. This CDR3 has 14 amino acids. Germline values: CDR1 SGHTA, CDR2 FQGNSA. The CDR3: CASSAWLGEETQYF. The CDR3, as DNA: TGTGCCAGCAGCGCGTGGTTGGGGGAAGAGACCCAGTACTTC.

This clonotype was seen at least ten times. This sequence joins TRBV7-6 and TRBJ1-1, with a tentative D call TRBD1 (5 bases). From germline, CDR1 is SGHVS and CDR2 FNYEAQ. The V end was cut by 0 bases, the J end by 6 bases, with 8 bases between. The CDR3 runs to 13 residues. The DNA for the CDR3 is TGTGCCAGCAGCTTAGCGGGGGTCGCTGAAGCTTTCTTT. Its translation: CASSLAGVAEAFF.

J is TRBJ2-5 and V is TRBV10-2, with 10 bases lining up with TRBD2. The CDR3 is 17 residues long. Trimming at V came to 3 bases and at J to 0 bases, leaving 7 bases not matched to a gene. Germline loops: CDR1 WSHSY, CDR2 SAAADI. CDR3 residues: CASSERGLAGDQETQYF. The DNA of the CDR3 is TGCGCCAGCAGTGAAAGGGGCCTAGCGGGGGACCAAGAGACCCAGTACTTC.